The text below deals with one T cell receptor beta chain. Donors in Cohort 3 counted as recovered after two negative PCRs, clearance, or symptom resolution. These data are taken from a study of blood T cell repertoires in COVID-19. Study-level information: Material from acute and convalescent COVID-19 was sourced from the United States, Italy and Spain.

Trimming shortened V by 0 bases and J by 2 bases, and 24 bases separated the two germline ends. The CDR3 runs 20 residues. The germline gives CDR1 MGHRA, CDR2 YSYEKL. Generated by immunoSEQ multiplex PCR, the TCRdb table keeps only in-frame clones and is missing some. This table has almost 500,000 clones, 75% to 90% appearing once. This clonotype originated in a woman aged 60-70 years who had recovered from COVID-19. The chain uses TRBV4-1 and TRBJ2-3; tentative D call: TRBD2 (7 bases). The source material was PBMCs or T cells enriched from blood (not recorded which). The CDR3 DNA reads as TGCGCCAGCAGCCAAGACGGGGCCCCTCGGGGGCTAGCGGACACAGATACGCAGTATTTT. It specifies CASSQDGAPRGLADTDTQYF.